The 12 T cell receptor beta chains reported below all come from one sample, sequenced in a study of identical twins. In TCRdb, the 5' RACE reads were re-called with MiXCR into one record per CDR3 protein. Among about 530,000 distinct CDR3 sequences listed, around 22% were seen once. The sample was also linked to a second study, of yellow fever vaccine responses in identical twins.

Sequencing was performed on CD4+ T cells sorted from blood. These receptor sequences come from a woman aged 18-29 years in good health.

This rearrangement joins TRBV12-3 or TRBV12-4 to TRBJ2-1; 8 bases align to TRBD2. J gave up 6 bases and V 6 bases, and 7 bases lay outside the gene matches. The CDR3 runs 14 residues. CDR3 in DNA: TGTGCCAGCAGCCTAGCGGGCAGGCCCAATGAGCAGTTCTTC. It translates to CASSLAGRPNEQFF.

The chain carries TRBV19 and TRBJ1-2, with 9 bases matching TRBD1. Germline trimming cut 9 bases from V and 6 bases from J; bases unmatched to any gene: 8. Germline CDR1 is LNHDA and CDR2 is SQIVND (reference sequence). The CDR3 is 13 residues long. CDR3 coding DNA: TGTGCCAGCCGGGACAGGGAAAAGGATGGCTACACCTTC. Amino acids: CASRDREKDGYTF.

This clonotype was picked up many times. This chain links TRBV12-3 or TRBV12-4 with TRBJ1-1; D not certain. The CDR3 is made up of 14 amino acids. With 3 bases removed from V and 0 bases from J, the gap between germline ends came to 8 bases. This CDR3 is CASSLAGMNTEAFF. The CDR3 DNA follows: TGTGCCAGCAGTTTGGCAGGAATGAACACTGAAGCTTTCTTT.

The rearrangement links TRBV6-5 to TRBJ2-5; 8 bases map to TRBD1. The CDR3 is made up of 17 amino acids. The J segment lost 5 bases and the V segment lost 0 bases, leaving 11 bases of the junction unmatched. Germline V lookup: CDR1 MNHEY, CDR2 SVGAGI. The DNA of the CDR3 is TGTGCCAGCAGTTACTCGATACCACAGGGGGTGAAGGAGACCCAGTACTTC. Protein sequence: CASSYSIPQGVKETQYF.

This sequence joins TRBV6-1 and TRBJ2-5, with D possibly called TRBD1 or TRBD2 (6 bases each). There are 14 residues in the CDR3. Germline V gene data show CDR1 as MNHNS and CDR2 as SASEGT. Trimming stripped 6 bases from V and 5 bases from J, with 16 bases between. CDR3 DNA sequence: TGTGCCAGCAGACCCGCGGGGCAGGGGGAGACCCAGTACTTC. Translated: CASRPAGQGETQYF.

This sequence joins TRBV20-1 and TRBJ2-3; D is unresolved. The CDR3 has 14 residues. The V end was cut by 5 bases, the J end by 0 bases, with 12 bases between. The germline gives CDR1 DFQATT, CDR2 SNEGSKA (reference sequence). CDR3 sequence (DNA): TGCAGTGCTCCGGACGTTACTAGCACAGATACGCAGTATTTT. Protein: CSAPDVTSTDTQYF.

The chain employs TRBV7-9 and TRBJ2-7, with 8 bases aligning to TRBD1. The CDR3 covers 15 residues. The V gene's germline CDR1 is SEHNR and CDR2 FQNEAQ (reference sequence). J lost 6 bases, V lost 4 bases, and 11 bases had no gene match. The CDR3 sequence is CASSSSDRVGGEQYV. CDR3 DNA: TGTGCCAGCAGCTCCTCGGACAGGGTCGGGGGCGAGCAGTACGTC.

This clonotype has just a few counts. CDR3 coding DNA: TGTGCCAGCAGCCATCCCAAGGGGAATGAGCAGTTCTTC. Protein sequence: CASSHPKGNEQFF. The V call is TRBV3-1, the J call TRBJ2-1; possible D gene TRBD1, 5 bases. Trimming cost V 3 bases and J 7 bases, with 10 bases left between them. Germline V gene lookup returns CDR1 LGHDT and CDR2 YNNKEL (reference sequence). This CDR3 spans 13 amino acids.

This chain joins TRBV12-3 or TRBV12-4 and TRBJ2-5; no definite D call. The CDR3 has 14 residues. The V gene lost 5 bases and the J gene lost 1 base, with 11 bases spanning the gap. CDR3 region: CASSHHQVQETQYF. The CDR3 region has the DNA TGTGCCAGCAGTCACCATCAGGTCCAAGAGACCCAGTACTTC.

J is TRBJ2-3 and V is TRBV11-1; 16 bases are shared with TRBD2. The junction had 10 bases not matched to a gene; V was cut back by 4 bases and J by 3 bases. The germline gives CDR1 SGHAT, CDR2 FQDESV (reference sequence). This CDR3 is 19 amino acids long. CDR3 bases: TGTGCCAGCAGCTCGGGACTAGCGGGAGGGCCACGGGCGACAGATACGCAGTATTTT. Translation gives CASSSGLAGGPRATDTQYF.

The V and J genes are TRBV7-2 and TRBJ2-3, with D perhaps TRBD2 (6 bases). The germline gives CDR1 SGHTA, CDR2 FQGNSA. V lost 5 bases and J lost 2, with 17 bases in between. CDR3 length: 16 amino acids. The CDR3 region is CASSPRLGVSTDTQYF. In nucleotides, the CDR3 is TGTGCCAGCAGCCCCCGACTAGGGGTCTCCACAGATACGCAGTATTTT.

This chain uses TRBV12-3 or TRBV12-4 with TRBJ2-1; 8 bases are shared with TRBD2. The ends lost 6 bases at V and 1 base at J; junction bases unmatched: 11. The CDR3 totals 17 residues. The CDR3, as DNA: TGTGCCAGCAGGCCCGGCGGACTAGCCGATTCCTACAATGAGCAGTTCTTC. Translated, it gives CASRPGGLADSYNEQFF.